This T cell receptor (beta chain) was captured by sequencing in a study of blood T cells in healthy people across ages. Study observations and caveats: Significant beta diversity loss was already apparent by age approximately 38, declining roughly linearly.

Worth noting for this clonotype: Antigen unknown.

The germline CDR1 and CDR2 sequences are SEHNR and FQNEAQ (reference sequence). V lost 5 bases to trimming and J lost 4 bases; unmatched junction nucleotides: 10. The CDR3 runs 16 residues. Per sample, a minimum of 6 million PBMCs were isolated. For the second PCR, which ran for roughly 7 to 11 cycles, a sample-barcoded 5' primer and a J-beta primer mix were used. TCRdb fed the 5' RACE reads into MiXCR, producing one record per CDR3 protein. The table includes roughly 1,800,000 distinct CDR3 sequences, roughly 52% detected once. Sequenced: blood. The TCR comes from a middle-aged woman in good health. This chain links TRBV7-9 with TRBJ1-5; 8 bases match TRBD1. The CDR3: CASSGTGGLGNQPQHF. The CDR3 coding sequence is TGTGCCAGCAGCGGAACAGGGGGTCTAGGAAATCAGCCCCAGCATTTT. The full variable domain, its missing parts supplied by reference TRBV7-9 and TRBJ1-5, is DTGVSQNPRHKITKRGQNVTFRCDPISEHNRLYWYRQTLGQGPEFLTYFQNEAQLEKSRLLSDRFSAERPKGSFSTLEIQRTEQGDSAMYLCASSGTGGLGNQPQHFGDGTRLSIL.